This T cell receptor beta chain came from a study of T-cell reconstitution after alpha-beta-depleted transplantation in children. Study-wide findings and caveats: The origin of high day-60 TCRbeta diversity in some patients lay in surviving recipient T cells and thymic progenitors. About two months after transplant, alpha-beta T cells reportedly came from several hundred expanded graft clones. T-cell counts and diversity at one year following transplant were attributed mainly to newly produced T cells.

This CDR3 is 16 amino acids long. After removal of 3 bases from V and 1 base from J, the junction contained 5 bases not matched to a gene. The germline V gene has CDR1 SGHRS and CDR2 YFSETQ. Unique molecular identifiers featured in how the TCRbeta library was prepared. MiXCR, run by TCRdb on the PCR reads, gives a single entry per CDR3 protein. The sample records roughly 100,000 distinct CDR3 sequences, approximately 6% being singletons. This clonotype was seen at least ten times. Its specificity is unknown. This sequence joins TRBV5-1 and TRBJ2-1; 9 nucleotides agree with TRBD1. The specimen comprised PBMCs, mostly from graft donor cells, sampled 60 days after TCRalphabeta/CD19-depleted stem cell transplant. The TCR sequence derives from a female patient between 2 and 15 years old who had a stem cell transplant for Fanconi anemia, so the T cells may come from the graft donor. The CDR3 region is CASSSGQGRSYNEQFF. The CDR3 bases are TGCGCCAGCAGCTCTGGACAGGGGCGATCCTACAATGAGCAGTTCTTC.